This entry lists 21 T cell receptor beta chains sequenced from one sample in a study of OX40 agonist ivuxolimab in advanced cancers. The table came from immunoSEQ multiplex PCR; TCRdb's copy has only in-frame clones and leaves some out. The sample consists of tens of thousands of clones, around 81% of them appearing once. Sequencing was performed on CD4+ or CD8+ T cells sorted from blood, taken in a trial of the OX40 agonist ivuxolimab. Every receptor here comes from an adult with an advanced solid tumor such as melanoma, head and neck, liver or kidney cancer.

This chain links TRBV7-2 with TRBJ1-6, with unresolved D. This CDR3 is built from 15 residues. V shed 5 bases and J shed 8 bases, with 16 bases lying between them. The germline V gene has CDR1 SGHTA and CDR2 FQGNSA. The CDR3 is CASSPFRGGYSPLHF. The CDR3 nucleotides are TGTGCCAGCAGCCCATTCCGCGGCGGTTATTCACCCCTCCACTTT.

The chain carries TRBV5-1 and TRBJ2-5, with a tentative D call TRBD2 (6 bases). Deletions cut 0 bases from V and 5 bases from J, with 8 bases between. This CDR3 comprises 13 residues. CDR1 is SGHRS, CDR2 YFSETQ, per germline. This CDR3 is CASSLGDSETQYF. The CDR3 DNA reads TGCGCCAGCAGCTTGGGGGACTCGGAGACCCAGTACTTC.

This clone was detected only a few times. The chain uses TRBV20-1 and TRBJ2-7; the D gene is possibly TRBD1 (6 bases). Trimming shortened V by 3 bases and J by 3 bases, and 6 bases separated the two germline ends. This CDR3 is 11 amino acids long. CDR1 and CDR2 (germline): DFQATT, SNEGSKA (reference sequence). CDR3 nucleotides: TGCAGTGCTAGGGACAGCTACGAGCAGTACTTC. It is translated as CSARDSYEQYF.

The chain uses TRBV11-2 and TRBJ2-3; TRBD2 aligns across 12 bases. V lost 4 bases, J lost 1 base, and 9 bases stayed unmatched. This CDR3 comprises 18 residues. Germline-derived CDR1 and CDR2 are SGHAT and FQNNGV. The CDR3 bases are TGTGCCAGCAGCTACGATGGAGCTAGCGGGAGGGGCACAGATACGCAGTATTTT. Translated, it gives CASSYDGASGRGTDTQYF. The complete variable domain, with remaining parts taken from reference TRBV11-2 and TRBJ2-3, reads EAGVAQSPRYKIIEKRQSVAFWCNPISGHATLYWYQQILGQGPKLLIQFQNNGVVDDSQLPKDRFSAERLKGVDSTLKIQPAKLEDSAVYLCASSYDGASGRGTDTQYFGPGTRLTVL.

In its sample, this clone was seen a few times. The sample carries other DNA sequences with the same CDR3. The J gene is TRBJ2-7, the V gene TRBV7-3, with D perhaps TRBD2 (6 bases). The germline gives CDR1 SGHTA, CDR2 FQGTGA. This CDR3 has 15 residues. V lost 2 bases to trimming and J lost 0 bases, with 11 bases between them. For the CDR3, the DNA is TGTGCCAGCAGCTTACTAGCGTACAGCTCCTACGAGCAGTACTTC. It is translated as CASSLLAYSSYEQYF.

The rearrangement links TRBV2 to TRBJ2-1; 11 nucleotides align to TRBD2. Trimming at V came to 1 base and at J to 8 bases, leaving 4 bases not matched to a gene. Per the germline V gene, CDR1 is SNHLY and CDR2 is FYNNEI. This CDR3 spans 15 amino acids. CDR3 protein: CASSEELAGAHEQFF. The CDR3 DNA is TGTGCCAGCAGTGAAGAACTAGCGGGAGCCCATGAGCAGTTCTTC.

This clone has more than one count but fewer than ten. The V gene is TRBV14, the J gene TRBJ2-5; maybe TRBD1 (6 bases). CDR1 is SGHDN, CDR2 FVKESK, per germline. This CDR3 is 14 amino acids long. Trimming took off 4 bases at V and 5 bases at J, with 14 bases between the two ends. CDR3: CASSPGDTRETQYF. DNA for the CDR3: TGTGCCAGCAGCCCCGGGGACACGAGGGAGACCCAGTACTTC.

V gene TRBV5-1 combines with J gene TRBJ2-1; 10 bases match TRBD1. With V trimmed by 4 bases and J by 1 base, 8 bases remained unmatched. The germline gives CDR1 SGHRS, CDR2 YFSETQ. The CDR3 is made up of 17 amino acids. CDR3 in DNA: TGCGCCAGCAGCGCCGGGACAGGGGATCCGTCCTACAATGAGCAGTTCTTC. This translates into CASSAGTGDPSYNEQFF.

V is TRBV15 and J is TRBJ1-2; D may be TRBD1 (5 bases). Per the germline V gene, CDR1 is LNHNV and CDR2 is YYDKDF (reference sequence). The V gene lost 1 base and the J gene lost 2 bases, with 14 bases spanning the gap. The CDR3 covers 16 residues. Here the CDR3 reads CATSRASGTVNYGYTF. In DNA, the CDR3 is TGTGCCACCAGCAGAGCCTCCGGGACGGTGAACTATGGCTACACCTTC.

The J gene is TRBJ2-1, the V gene TRBV6-1, with TRBD2 as a possible D gene (5 bases). Germline assignment: CDR1 MNHNS and CDR2 SASEGT. V lost 10 bases and J lost 7, with 14 bases in between. This CDR3 comprises 12 residues. The CDR3 sequence: CATDRGWNEQFF. DNA for the CDR3: TGTGCCACCGACCGAGGGTGGAATGAGCAGTTCTTC.

V gene TRBV27 combines with J gene TRBJ2-2, with D uncertain. Trimming cost V 8 bases and J 2 bases, with 18 bases left between them. The CDR3 sequence is 16 residues long. CDR1 and CDR2 from the germline V gene are MNHEY and SMNVEV (reference sequence). CDR3 residues: CASPSLMTSNTGELFF. The CDR3, as DNA: TGTGCCAGCCCGAGCTTGATGACTTCCAACACCGGGGAGCTGTTTTTT.

This clone was counted a single time. J is TRBJ2-3 and V is TRBV5-1; 8 bases fit TRBD2. The germline V gene has CDR1 SGHRS and CDR2 YFSETQ. V was clipped by 4 bases and J by 2 bases; unmatched bases: 6. The CDR3 length is 15 residues. This CDR3 is CASSASRGATDTQYF. CDR3 coding DNA: TGCGCCAGCAGCGCCTCGCGGGGGGCCACAGATACGCAGTATTTT.

This clone was seen once. The chain combines TRBV18 with TRBJ2-7; 10 bases are a match to TRBD2. Germline loops: CDR1 KGHSH, CDR2 LQKENI. The CDR3 sequence is 14 residues long. Losses at the gene ends were 3 bases for V and 5 bases for J; bases not matched to a gene: 4. The CDR3 loop is CASSPGTSEDEQYF. Here the CDR3 DNA reads TGTGCCAGCTCACCTGGGACTAGCGAAGACGAGCAGTACTTC. Full variable domain (rest looked up from reference TRBV18 and TRBJ2-7): NAGVMQNPRHLVRRRGQEARLRCSPMKGHSHVYWYRQLPEEGLKFMVYLQKENIIDESGMPKERFSAEFPKEGPSILRIQQVVRGDSAAYFCASSPGTSEDEQYFGPGTRLTVT.

The CDR3 DNA sequence: TGTGCCAGCTCATCCGAAACAGGGGGTGTCGGCACTGAAGCTTTCTTT. It codes for CASSSETGGVGTEAFF. The V gene is TRBV18, the J gene TRBJ1-1; 8 nucleotides line up with TRBD1. This CDR3 is 16 amino acids long. V lost 5 bases, J lost 4 bases, and 12 bases stayed unmatched. Germline loops: CDR1 KGHSH, CDR2 LQKENI.

The chain links TRBV5-1 to TRBJ2-2; the D is unclear. The CDR3 totals 14 residues. Germline V gene sequence: CDR1 SGHRS, CDR2 YFSETQ. Trimming took off 0 bases at V and 0 bases at J, with 3 bases between the two ends. In DNA, the CDR3 is TGCGCCAGCAGCTTGGGCGCGAACACCGGGGAGCTGTTTTTT. Its translation: CASSLGANTGELFF.

The chain has TRBV11-3 and TRBJ2-2, with 7 bases lining up with TRBD1. Germline loops: CDR1 SGHNT, CDR2 YENEEA. The CDR3 spans 16 residues. The junction had 4 bases not matched to a gene; V was cut back by 1 base and J by 2 bases. In DNA, the CDR3 is TGTGCCAGCAGCTTAGGGGACAGACCTAACACCGGGGAGCTGTTTTTT. This codes for CASSLGDRPNTGELFF.

CDR3 DNA: TGTGCCAGCAGCGTAGCTGGGGACGTGATCTCTGGAAACACCATATATTTT. Amino acids: CASSVAGDVISGNTIYF. The chain uses TRBV9 and TRBJ1-3; perhaps TRBD1 as D (5 bases). The CDR3 spans 17 residues. Trimming took 0 bases from V and 0 from J, leaving 13 bases between them. Germline-derived CDR1 and CDR2 are SGDLS and YYNGEE.

The chain uses TRBV7-2 and TRBJ2-5; perhaps TRBD1 as D (6 bases). This CDR3 has 13 amino acids. Germline-derived CDR1 and CDR2 are SGHTA and FQGNSA. V was pared by 3 bases and J by 4 bases, with 9 bases between. CDR3 sequence (DNA): TGTGCCAGCAGCTTTACAGGGCTAGAGACCCAGTACTTC. This sequence encodes CASSFTGLETQYF.

As for this clone: The same CDR3 is also encoded by other DNA sequences in this sample. V and J are TRBV15 and TRBJ2-3; TRBD2 aligns across 8 bases. The CDR3 totals 15 residues. The germline V gene has CDR1 LNHNV and CDR2 YYDKDF (reference sequence). V trimming: 5 bases; J trimming: 0 bases; junction bases outside the gene matches: 4. The CDR3 sequence is CATSGERGSTDTQYF. Written as DNA, the CDR3 is TGTGCCACCAGCGGTGAGCGGGGGAGCACAGATACGCAGTATTTT.

In its sample, this clone was seen a few times. CDR3 in DNA: TGTGCCAGCAGCTTACAGGGAGAAGATCAGCCCCAGCATTTT. It encodes CASSLQGEDQPQHF. This sequence joins TRBV5-4 and TRBJ1-5, with a possible D match to TRBD1 (6 bases). CDR3 length equals 14 residues. Germline CDR1 is SGHNT and CDR2 is YYREEE (reference sequence). The ends were cut back, 2 bases at V and 5 bases at J, with 11 bases in the middle.

This chain uses TRBV7-2 with TRBJ2-7, with 9 nucleotides matching TRBD2. CDR1 and CDR2 (germline): SGHTA, FQGNSA. There are 15 residues in the CDR3. V gave up 8 bases and J gave up 0 bases; unmatched junction bases: 8. CDR3 in amino acids: CASGRGGGASYEQYF. Written as DNA, the CDR3 is TGTGCCAGCGGCCGTGGCGGGGGGGCCTCCTACGAGCAGTACTTC. Based on the CDR3 plus reference TRBV7-2 and TRBJ2-7, the full variable domain is GAGVSQSPSNKVTEKGKDVELRCDPISGHTALYWYRQSLGQGLEFLIYFQGNSAPDKSGLPSDRFSAERTGGSVSTLTIQRTQQEDSAVYLCASGRGGGASYEQYFGPGTRLTVT.